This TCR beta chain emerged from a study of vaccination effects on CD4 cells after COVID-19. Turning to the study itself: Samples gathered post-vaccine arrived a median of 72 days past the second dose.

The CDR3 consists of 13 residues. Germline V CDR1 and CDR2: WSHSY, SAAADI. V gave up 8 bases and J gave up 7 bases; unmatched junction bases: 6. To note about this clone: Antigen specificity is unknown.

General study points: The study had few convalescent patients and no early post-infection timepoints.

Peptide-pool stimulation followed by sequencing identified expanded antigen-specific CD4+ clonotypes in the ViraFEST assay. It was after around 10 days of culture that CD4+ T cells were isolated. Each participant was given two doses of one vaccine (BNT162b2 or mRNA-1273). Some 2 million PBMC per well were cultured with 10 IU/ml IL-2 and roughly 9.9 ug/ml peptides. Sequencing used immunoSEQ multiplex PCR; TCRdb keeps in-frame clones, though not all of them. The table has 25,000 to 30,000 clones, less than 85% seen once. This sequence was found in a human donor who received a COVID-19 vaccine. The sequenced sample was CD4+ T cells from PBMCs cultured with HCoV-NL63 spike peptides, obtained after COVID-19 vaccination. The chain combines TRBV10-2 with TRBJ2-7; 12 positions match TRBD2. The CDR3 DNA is TGCGCCAGCCGACTAGCGGGAGACTATGAGCAGTACTTC. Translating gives CASRLAGDYEQYF.